Listed here is a single TCR beta chain. These data come from a study of control samples from healthy donors and cancer patients. Data came from immunoSEQ multiplex PCR; TCRdb stores just in-frame clones and leaves some out. The sample holds 150,000 or so clones; 80% to 90% are singletons and the top ten take around 12%. The CDR3 consists of 13 residues. Trimming left V 2 bases short and J 1 base short, with 5 bases between. Germline V gene sequence: CDR1 SGHNT, CDR2 YENEEA. Material: blood. The sequence was collected from a man under 40 in good health. V is TRBV11-3 and J is TRBJ2-5, with D unresolved. The DNA of the CDR3 is TGTGCCAGCAGCTTACGGCCCCAAGAGACCCAGTACTTC. It yields the protein CASSLRPQETQYF.